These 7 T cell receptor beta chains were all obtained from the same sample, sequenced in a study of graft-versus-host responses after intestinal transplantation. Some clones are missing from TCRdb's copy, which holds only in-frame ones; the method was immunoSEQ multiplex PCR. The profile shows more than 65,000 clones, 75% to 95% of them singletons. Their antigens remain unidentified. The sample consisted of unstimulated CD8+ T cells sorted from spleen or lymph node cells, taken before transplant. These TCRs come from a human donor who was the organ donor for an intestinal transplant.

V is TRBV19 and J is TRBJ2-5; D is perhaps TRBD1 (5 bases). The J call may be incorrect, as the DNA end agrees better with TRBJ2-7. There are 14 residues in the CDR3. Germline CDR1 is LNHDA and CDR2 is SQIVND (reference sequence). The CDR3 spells CASSPWTNSYEQYF. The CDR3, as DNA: TGTGCCAGTAGTCCGTGGACAAACTCCTACGAGCAGTACTTC.

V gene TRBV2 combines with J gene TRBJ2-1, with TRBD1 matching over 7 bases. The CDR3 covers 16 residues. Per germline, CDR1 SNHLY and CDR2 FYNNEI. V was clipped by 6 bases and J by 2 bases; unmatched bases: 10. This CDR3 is CASSTTGADPYNEQFF. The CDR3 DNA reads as TGTGCCAGCAGCACAACAGGGGCCGACCCCTACAATGAGCAGTTCTTC. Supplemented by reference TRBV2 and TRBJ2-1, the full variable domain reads EPEVTQTPSHQVTQMGQEVILRCVPISNHLYFYWYRQILGQKVEFLVSFYNNEISEKSEIFDDQFSVERPDGSNFTLKIRSTKLEDSAMYFCASSTTGADPYNEQFFGPGTRLTVL.

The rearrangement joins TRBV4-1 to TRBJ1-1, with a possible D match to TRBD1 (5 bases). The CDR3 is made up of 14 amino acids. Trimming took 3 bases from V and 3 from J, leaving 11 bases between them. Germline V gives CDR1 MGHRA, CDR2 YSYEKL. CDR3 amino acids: CASSHRAGDTEAFF. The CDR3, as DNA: TGCGCCAGCAGCCACCGCGCGGGGGACACTGAAGCTTTCTTT.

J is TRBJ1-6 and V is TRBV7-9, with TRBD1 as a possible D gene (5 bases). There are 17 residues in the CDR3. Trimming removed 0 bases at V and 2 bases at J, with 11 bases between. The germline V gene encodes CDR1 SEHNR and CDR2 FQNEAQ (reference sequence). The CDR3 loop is CASSLAGQGPYNSPLHF. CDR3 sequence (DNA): TGTGCCAGCAGCTTAGCGGGGCAGGGCCCCTATAATTCACCCCTCCACTTT.

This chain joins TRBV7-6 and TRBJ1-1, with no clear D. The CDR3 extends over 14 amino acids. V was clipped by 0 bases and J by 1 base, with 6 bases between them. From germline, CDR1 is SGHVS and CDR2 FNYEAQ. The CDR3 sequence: CASSLADENTEAFF. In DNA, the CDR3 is TGTGCCAGCAGCTTAGCCGACGAGAACACTGAAGCTTTCTTT.

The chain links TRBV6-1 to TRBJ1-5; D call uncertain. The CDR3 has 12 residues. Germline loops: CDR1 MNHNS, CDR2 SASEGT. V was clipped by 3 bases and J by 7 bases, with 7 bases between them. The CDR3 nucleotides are TGTGCCAGCAGTGATTCCGTACAGCCCCAGCATTTT. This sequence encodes CASSDSVQPQHF.

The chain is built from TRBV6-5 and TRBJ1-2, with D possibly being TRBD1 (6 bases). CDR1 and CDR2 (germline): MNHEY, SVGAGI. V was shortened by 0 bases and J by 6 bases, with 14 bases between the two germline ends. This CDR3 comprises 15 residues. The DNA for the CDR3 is TGTGCCAGCAGTTACTCCGTAGGGACAAGGAATGGCTACACCTTC. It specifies CASSYSVGTRNGYTF.